This T cell receptor (beta chain) came from a study of T cell responses to AZD1222 COVID-19 vaccine. The CDR3 sequence is 16 residues long. V shed 0 bases and J shed 0 bases, with 9 bases lying between them. Germline lookup yields CDR1 SGDLS and CDR2 YYNGEE. Generated by immunoSEQ multiplex PCR, the TCRdb table keeps only in-frame clones and is missing some. This sample has tens of thousands of clones; about 88% occur once, and the top ten carry about 19%. This receptor was identified in an adult in good health. The chain is built from TRBV9 and TRBJ2-2; the D gene is possibly TRBD2 (5 bases). Source: peripheral blood, taken on day 0 of AZD1222 vaccination. This chain's CDR3 is CASSVGGHPNTGELFF. CDR3 coding DNA: TGTGCCAGCAGCGTAGGAGGGCACCCGAACACCGGGGAGCTGTTTTTT. The entire variable domain, with the rest obtained from reference TRBV9 and TRBJ2-2, is as follows: DSGVTQTPKHLITATGQRVTLRCSPRSGDLSVYWYQQSLDQGLQFLIQYYNGEERAKGNILERFSAQQFPDLHSELNLSSLELGDSALYFCASSVGGHPNTGELFFGEGSRLTVL.